This paragraph covers one TCR beta chain sequence. TCR beta CDR3 regions were amplified from RNA. HTBI primers were the set used in a first-round RT-PCR of the TCR CDR3. Each CDR3 protein gets one entry after TCRdb re-called the multiplex PCR reads with MiXCR. The data contain fewer than 800,000 distinct CDR3 sequences, around 15% of them seen just once; the ten biggest clones take up roughly 8%. The sample comes from a study of T cells in Graves' hyperthyroidism and ophthalmopathy. Germline V gene lookup returns CDR1 MRHNA and CDR2 SNTAGT. The CDR3 sequence is 17 residues long. J gave up 2 bases and V 6 bases, and 8 bases lay outside the gene matches. Exclusions: uncontrolled infection, other autoimmune disease, pregnancy, lactation.

Sequencing was performed on blood. The sequence derives from a man aged 18 to 30 with Graves' hyperthyroidism. The chain carries TRBV6-4 and TRBJ2-2; TRBD2 matches at 11 bases. The CDR3 DNA follows: TGTGCCAGCAGCCCAACTACTAGCGGGAGAAACACCGGGGAGCTGTTTTTT. Amino acids: CASSPTTSGRNTGELFF.